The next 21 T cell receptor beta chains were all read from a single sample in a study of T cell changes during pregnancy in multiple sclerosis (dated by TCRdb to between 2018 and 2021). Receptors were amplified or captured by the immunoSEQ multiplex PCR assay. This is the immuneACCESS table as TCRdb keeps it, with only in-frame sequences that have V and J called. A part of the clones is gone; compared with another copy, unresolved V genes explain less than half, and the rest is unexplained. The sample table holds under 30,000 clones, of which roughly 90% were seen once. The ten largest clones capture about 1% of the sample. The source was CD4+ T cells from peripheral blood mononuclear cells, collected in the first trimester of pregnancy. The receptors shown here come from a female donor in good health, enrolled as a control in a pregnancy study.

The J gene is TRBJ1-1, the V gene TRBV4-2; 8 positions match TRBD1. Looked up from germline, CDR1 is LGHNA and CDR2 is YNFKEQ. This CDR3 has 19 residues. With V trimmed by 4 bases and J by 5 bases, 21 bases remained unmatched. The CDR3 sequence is CASSPLLSGTGFIETEAFF. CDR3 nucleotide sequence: TGTGCCAGCAGCCCGTTACTCTCCGGGACAGGTTTTATAGAAACTGAAGCTTTCTTT.

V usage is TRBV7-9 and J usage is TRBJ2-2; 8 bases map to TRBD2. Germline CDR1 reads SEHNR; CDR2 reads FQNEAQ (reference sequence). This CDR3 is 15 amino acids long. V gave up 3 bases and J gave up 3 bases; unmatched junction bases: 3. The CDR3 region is CASSFREGHTGELFF. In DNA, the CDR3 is TGTGCCAGCAGCTTCCGGGAGGGCCACACCGGGGAGCTGTTTTTT.

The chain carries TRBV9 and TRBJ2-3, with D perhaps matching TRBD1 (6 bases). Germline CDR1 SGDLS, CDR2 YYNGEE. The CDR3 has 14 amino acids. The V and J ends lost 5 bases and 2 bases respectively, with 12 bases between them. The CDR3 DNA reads TGTGCCAGCAGTCCACAGGGATTCACAGATACGCAGTATTTT. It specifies CASSPQGFTDTQYF.

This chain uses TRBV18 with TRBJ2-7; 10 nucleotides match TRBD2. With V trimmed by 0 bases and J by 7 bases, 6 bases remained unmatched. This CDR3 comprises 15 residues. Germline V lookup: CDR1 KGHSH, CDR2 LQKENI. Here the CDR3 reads CASSPPSGRADEQYF. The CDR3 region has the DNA TGTGCCAGCTCACCACCAAGCGGGAGGGCGGATGAGCAGTACTTC.

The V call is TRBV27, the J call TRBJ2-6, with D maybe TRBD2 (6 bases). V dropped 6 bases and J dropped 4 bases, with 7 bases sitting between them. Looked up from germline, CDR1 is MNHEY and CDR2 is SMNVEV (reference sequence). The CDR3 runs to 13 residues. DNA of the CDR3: TGTGCCAGCAGGGAGGGGGGGGCCAACGTCCTGACTTTC. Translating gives CASREGGANVLTF.

DNA for the CDR3: TGTGCCAGCAGCTTAGGAGGGGGCGGGGGGTACGAGCAGTACTTC. This gives the protein CASSLGGGGGYEQYF. The chain combines TRBV7-3 with TRBJ2-7; maybe TRBD2 (8 bases). CDR1 and CDR2 (germline): SGHTA, FQGTGA. The CDR3 extends over 15 amino acids. V lost 2 bases and J lost 4, with 15 bases in between.

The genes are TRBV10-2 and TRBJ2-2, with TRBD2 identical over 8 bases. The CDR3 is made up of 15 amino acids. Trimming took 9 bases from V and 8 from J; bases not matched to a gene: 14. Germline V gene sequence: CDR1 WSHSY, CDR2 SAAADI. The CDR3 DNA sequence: TGCGCCAGTAGCTTTGGGCGGGGGGTCTCAGGGGAGCTGTTTTTT. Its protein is CASSFGRGVSGELFF.

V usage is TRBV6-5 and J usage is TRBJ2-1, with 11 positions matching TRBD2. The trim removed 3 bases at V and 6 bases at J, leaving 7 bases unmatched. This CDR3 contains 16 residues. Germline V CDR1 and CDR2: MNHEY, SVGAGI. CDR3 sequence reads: CASSYNPSGRLNEQFF. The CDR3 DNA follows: TGTGCCAGCAGTTATAATCCTAGCGGGAGGCTCAATGAGCAGTTCTTC.

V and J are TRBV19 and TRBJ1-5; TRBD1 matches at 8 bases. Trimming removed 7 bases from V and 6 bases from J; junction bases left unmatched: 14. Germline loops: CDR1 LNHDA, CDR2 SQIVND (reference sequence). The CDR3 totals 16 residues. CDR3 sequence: CASIPHPDREGQPQHF. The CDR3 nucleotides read TGTGCCAGTATCCCCCATCCGGACAGGGAGGGTCAGCCCCAGCATTTT.

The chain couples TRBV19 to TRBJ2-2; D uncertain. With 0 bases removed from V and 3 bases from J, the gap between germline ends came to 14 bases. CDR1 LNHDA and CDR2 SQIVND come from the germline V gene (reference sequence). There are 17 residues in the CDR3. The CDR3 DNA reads TGTGCCAGTAGTATAGATGAAATCTCAGCGTACACCGGGGAGCTGTTTTTT. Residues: CASSIDEISAYTGELFF.

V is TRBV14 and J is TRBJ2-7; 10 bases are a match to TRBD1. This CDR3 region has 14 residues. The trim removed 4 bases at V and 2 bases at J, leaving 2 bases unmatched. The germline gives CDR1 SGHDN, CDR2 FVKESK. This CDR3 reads CASSRTGGTYEQYF. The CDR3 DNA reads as TGTGCCAGCAGCCGGACAGGGGGGACCTACGAGCAGTACTTC.

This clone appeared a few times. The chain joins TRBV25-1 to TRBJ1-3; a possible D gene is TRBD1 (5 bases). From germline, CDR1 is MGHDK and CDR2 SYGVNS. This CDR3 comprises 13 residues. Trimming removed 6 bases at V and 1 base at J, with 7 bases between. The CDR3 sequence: CASRGVSGNTIYF. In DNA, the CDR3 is TGTGCCAGCAGAGGGGTATCTGGAAACACCATATATTTT.

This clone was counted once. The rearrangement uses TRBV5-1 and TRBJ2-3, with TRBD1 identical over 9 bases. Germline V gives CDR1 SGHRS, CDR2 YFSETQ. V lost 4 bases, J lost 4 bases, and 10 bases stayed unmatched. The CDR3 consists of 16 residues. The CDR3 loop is CASSLYRGQFSDTQYF. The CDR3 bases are TGCGCCAGCAGCCTATACAGGGGGCAGTTCTCAGATACGCAGTATTTT.

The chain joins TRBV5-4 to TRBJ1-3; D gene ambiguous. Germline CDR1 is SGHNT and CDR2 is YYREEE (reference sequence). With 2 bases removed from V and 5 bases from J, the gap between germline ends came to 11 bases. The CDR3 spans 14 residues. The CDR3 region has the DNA TGTGCCAGCAGCTTAAGCGGGTACCGAAACACCATATATTTT. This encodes CASSLSGYRNTIYF.

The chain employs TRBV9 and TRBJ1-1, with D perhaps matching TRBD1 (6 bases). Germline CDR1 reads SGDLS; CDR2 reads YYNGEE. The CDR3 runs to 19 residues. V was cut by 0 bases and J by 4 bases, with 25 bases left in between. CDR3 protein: CASSVGLSARGVGGTEAFF. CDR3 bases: TGTGCCAGCAGCGTAGGTCTATCTGCTAGGGGTGTAGGGGGCACTGAAGCTTTCTTT.

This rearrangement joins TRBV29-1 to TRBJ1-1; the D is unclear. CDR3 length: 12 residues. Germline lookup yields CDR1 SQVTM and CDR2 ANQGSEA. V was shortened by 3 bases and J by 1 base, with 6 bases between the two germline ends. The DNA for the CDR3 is TGCAGCGTTGAGCCAGGGAACACTGAAGCTTTCTTT. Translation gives CSVEPGNTEAFF.

The CDR3 DNA reads TGTGCCAGCAGCGTAGATCTAGCAGATACGCAGTATTTT. Its protein is CASSVDLADTQYF. The rearrangement links TRBV9 to TRBJ2-3; D is undetermined. The germline CDR1 and CDR2 sequences are SGDLS and YYNGEE. The CDR3 has 13 residues. The V end lost 0 bases, the J end lost 4 bases, and 6 bases lay between the germline ends.

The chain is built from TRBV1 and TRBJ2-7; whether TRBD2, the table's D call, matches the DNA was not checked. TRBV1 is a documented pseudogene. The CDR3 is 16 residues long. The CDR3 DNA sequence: TGCACCAGCAGCCTTACCCGGGGGGCATTTTACTACGAGCAGTACTTC. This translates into CTSSLTRGAFYYEQYF.

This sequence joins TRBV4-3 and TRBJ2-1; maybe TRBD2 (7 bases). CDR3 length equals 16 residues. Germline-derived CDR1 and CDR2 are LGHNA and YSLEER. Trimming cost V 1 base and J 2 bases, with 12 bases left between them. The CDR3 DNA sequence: TGCGCCAGCAGCCAAGCAGCCGGGGGGCCCTACAATGAGCAGTTCTTC. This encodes CASSQAAGGPYNEQFF.

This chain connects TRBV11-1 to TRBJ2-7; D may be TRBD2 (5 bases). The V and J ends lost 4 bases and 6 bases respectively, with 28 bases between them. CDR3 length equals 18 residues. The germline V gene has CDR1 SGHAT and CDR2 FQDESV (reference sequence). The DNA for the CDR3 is TGTGCCAGCAGCTCCGTTACCCCGGGGTCGACGGGCGGAGGCGAGCAGTACTTC. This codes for CASSSVTPGSTGGGEQYF.

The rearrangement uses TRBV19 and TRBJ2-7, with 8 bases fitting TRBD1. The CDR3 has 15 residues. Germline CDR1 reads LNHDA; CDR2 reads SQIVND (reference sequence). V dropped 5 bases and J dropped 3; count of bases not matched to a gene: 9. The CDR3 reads CASSPQGAGIYEQYF. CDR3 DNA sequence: TGTGCCAGTAGTCCTCAGGGGGCCGGCATCTACGAGCAGTACTTC. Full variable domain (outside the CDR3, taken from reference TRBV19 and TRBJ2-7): DGGITQSPKYLFRKEGQNVTLSCEQNLNHDAMYWYRQDPGQGLRLIYYSQIVNDFQKGDIAEGYSVSREKKESFPLTVTSAQKNPTAFYLCASSPQGAGIYEQYFGPGTRLTVT.